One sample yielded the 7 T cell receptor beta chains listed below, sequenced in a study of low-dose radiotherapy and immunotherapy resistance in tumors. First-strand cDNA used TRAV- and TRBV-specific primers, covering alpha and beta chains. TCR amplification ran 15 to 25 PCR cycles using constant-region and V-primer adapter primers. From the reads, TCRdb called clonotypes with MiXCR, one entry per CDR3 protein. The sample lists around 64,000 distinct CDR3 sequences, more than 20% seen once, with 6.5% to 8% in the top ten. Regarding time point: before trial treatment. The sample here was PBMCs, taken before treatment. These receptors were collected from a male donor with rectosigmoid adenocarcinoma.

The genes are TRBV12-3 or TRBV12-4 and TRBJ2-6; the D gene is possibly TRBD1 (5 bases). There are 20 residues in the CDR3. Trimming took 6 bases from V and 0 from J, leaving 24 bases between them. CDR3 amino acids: CASSQDRTTRISSGANVLTF. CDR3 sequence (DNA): TGTGCCAGCAGCCAAGACCGGACAACCCGCATAAGCTCTGGGGCCAACGTCCTGACTTTC.

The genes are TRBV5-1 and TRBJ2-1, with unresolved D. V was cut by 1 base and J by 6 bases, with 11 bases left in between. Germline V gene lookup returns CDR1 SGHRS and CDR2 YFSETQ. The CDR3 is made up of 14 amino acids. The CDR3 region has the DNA TGCGCCAGCAGCTTGACCCGTGGGCCCAATGAGCAGTTCTTC. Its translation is CASSLTRGPNEQFF. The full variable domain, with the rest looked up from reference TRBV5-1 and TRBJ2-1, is KAGVTQTPRYLIKTRGQQVTLSCSPISGHRSVSWYQQTPGQGLQFLFEYFSETQRNKGNFPGRFSGRQFSNSRSEMNVSTLELGDSALYLCASSLTRGPNEQFFGPGTRLTVL.

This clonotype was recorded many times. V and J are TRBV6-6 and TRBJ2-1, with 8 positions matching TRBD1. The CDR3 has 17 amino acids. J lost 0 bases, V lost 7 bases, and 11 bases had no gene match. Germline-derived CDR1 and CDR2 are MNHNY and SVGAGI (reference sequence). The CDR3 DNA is TGTGCCAGCACTTTAAGCACAGGGGGAAACTCCTACAATGAGCAGTTCTTC. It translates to CASTLSTGGNSYNEQFF.

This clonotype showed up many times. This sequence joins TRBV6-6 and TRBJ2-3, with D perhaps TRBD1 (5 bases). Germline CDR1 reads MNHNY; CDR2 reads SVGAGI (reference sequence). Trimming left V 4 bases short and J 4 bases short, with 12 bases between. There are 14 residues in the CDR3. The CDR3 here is CASSSGRVADTQYF. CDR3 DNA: TGTGCCAGCAGTTCGGGCAGGGTTGCAGATACGCAGTATTTT.

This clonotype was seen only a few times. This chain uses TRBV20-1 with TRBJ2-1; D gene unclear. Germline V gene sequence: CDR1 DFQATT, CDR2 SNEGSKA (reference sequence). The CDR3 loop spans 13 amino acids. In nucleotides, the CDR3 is TGCAGCTCGCAGGTAGGGAAGAGGAATGAGCAGTTCTTC. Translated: CSSQVGKRNEQFF.

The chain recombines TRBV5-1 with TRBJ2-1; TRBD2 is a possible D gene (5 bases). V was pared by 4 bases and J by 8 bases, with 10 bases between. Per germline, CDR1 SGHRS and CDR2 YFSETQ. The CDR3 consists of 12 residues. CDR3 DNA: TGCGCCAGCAGCCCGATGGGAGATGAGCAGTTCTTC. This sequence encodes CASSPMGDEQFF.

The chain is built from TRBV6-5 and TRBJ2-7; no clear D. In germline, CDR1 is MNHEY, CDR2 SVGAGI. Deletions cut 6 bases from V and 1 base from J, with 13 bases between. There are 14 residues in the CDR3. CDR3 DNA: TGTGCCAGCAGCTACGGCTCGATGTCCTACGAGCAGTACTTC. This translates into CASSYGSMSYEQYF.